This T cell receptor beta chain was captured by sequencing in a study of identical twins. Template switching created a universal primer site, and the cDNA included unique molecular identifiers. One entry per CDR3 protein results from TCRdb running MiXCR on the 5' RACE reads. The sample records roughly 250,000 distinct CDR3 sequences, about 7.5% being singletons. This clonotype was detected many times. The antigen remains undetermined. Study outcomes and limitations: Memory repertoires showed no such pattern, whereas abundant cord blood beta clonotypes carried fewer insertions.

This CDR3 spans 19 amino acids. Germline V gene lookup returns CDR1 SGHAT and CDR2 FQDESV (reference sequence). Trimming removed 4 bases from V and 0 bases from J; junction bases left unmatched: 10. These data were also reused for a study on yellow fever vaccine responses in identical twins.

This TCR was recovered from a woman under 30 in good health. Sequenced input: CD8+ T cells sorted from blood. J is TRBJ2-2 and V is TRBV11-1; TRBD2 aligns across 11 bases. The CDR3 protein is CASSSRSTSGGPNTGELFF. DNA of the CDR3: TGTGCCAGCAGCTCAAGGAGCACTAGCGGGGGCCCGAACACCGGGGAGCTGTTTTTT.